This entry features one T cell receptor beta chain sequence. This clonotype showed up many times. Its cognate antigen has yet to be identified. One base away there is no much larger clone; base qualities are not given. Receptor amplification or capture employed PCR. TCRdb shows the sequencer as Illumina HiSeq 2500. To normalize quantification of the TCRbeta repertoire, the TCR libraries were built with molecular barcoding that relied on unique molecular identifiers. TCRdb took the public reads, trimmed them with fastp at Q25, ran MiXCR for clone calling and kept in-frame beta chains. One record per CDR3 amino acid sequence lists the most common genes and DNA. The sample table holds 100,000 to 150,000 distinct CDR3 sequences, of which around 23% were seen once. The ten largest clones capture under 12% of the sample. Sample treatment or condition, as interpreted from the label and publication: allogeneic hematopoietic cell transplantation with graft depleted of TCRalphabeta T cells and CD19 B cells. The children who served as transplant recipients had been given grafts of TCRalphabeta/CD19-depleted allogeneic hematopoietic cells.

These data originate in a study of T-cell reconstitution after alpha-beta-depleted transplantation in children (TCRdb year 2016). A note on the overall study: T-cell immune reconstitution after TCRalphabeta/CD19-depleted allogeneic hematopoietic cell transplantation in children was quantitatively tracked in the study by means of TCR repertoire profiling.

General conclusions and limits of the study: The apparently early alphabetaT-cell count recovery about two months after transplant was reportedly dependent on only several hundred rapidly expanded clones derived from non-depleted graft cells. Over subsequent months, a decline in hyperexpanded clone frequencies was noted, and after one year, T-cell counts and TCRbeta diversity were mostly ascribed to newly produced T cells. In some patients, the high TCRbeta diversity seen at day 60 was put down to recipient T cells and intrathymic progenitors that had survived conditioning.

V is cut back by 0 bases and J by 3 bases, with 12 bases in the junction unmatched. The CDR3 starts with the cysteine, ends with the phenylalanine, and has 18 residues. Kept here is only the CDR3 DNA, which spans 54 bases and is read in frame from base 1. CDR1 and CDR2, looked up from the germline V gene (reference sequence), are DFQATT and SNEGSKA. The chain is assembled from TRBV20-1 and TRBJ2-3; the central 10 bases match TRBD2. This sample comprised PBMCs, mostly from graft donor cells, obtained 180 days after TCRalphabeta/CD19-depleted stem cell transplant. The TCR sequence derives from a male patient between 2 and 15 years old who had a stem cell transplant for chronic granulomatous disease, so the T cells may come from the graft donor. The nucleotide sequence is given as TGCAGTGCTAGAGATCTGGCTAGCGGGAGCCAAGGGACAGATACGCAGTATTTT. This codes for CSARDLASGSQGTDTQYF.